One sample yielded the 15 T cell receptor beta chains listed below, sequenced in a study of PD-L1 blockade in urothelial cancer (dated by TCRdb to about 2017). The meaning of the sample's time point label: pretreatment peripheral blood. Library preparation employed the immunoSEQ multiplex PCR assay. Held by TCRdb, this immuneACCESS table contains in-frame sequences only and omits some clones. Under half of the omission traces to an unresolved V gene where checked; the cause of the rest is unknown. The sample data list 70,000 or so clones, and 75% to 90% of these were observed just once. 3.5% to 5% of the sample is in the top ten clones. This sample comprised PBMCs, obtained around atezolizumab (anti-PD-L1) treatment. These receptor sequences come from a man between 65 and 80 years old with urothelial cancer.

The rearrangement joins TRBV6-5 to TRBJ2-7; tentative D call: TRBD1 (5 bases). Germline CDR1 reads MNHEY; CDR2 reads SVGAGI. The CDR3 consists of 13 residues. V lost 8 bases and J 2 bases, leaving 13 bases between the germline ends. The CDR3 protein is CASGRQLTYEQYF. The CDR3 coding sequence is TGTGCCAGCGGGCGACAGCTCACCTACGAGCAGTACTTC.

The J gene is TRBJ2-4, the V gene TRBV6-1; tentatively, D is TRBD2 (7 bases). V was pared by 3 bases and J by 5 bases, with 11 bases between. This CDR3 contains 14 residues. Germline V lookup: CDR1 MNHNS, CDR2 SASEGT. CDR3 nucleotides: TGTGCCAGCAGTGAGCGGGGGCGCCAAAACATTCAGTACTTC. This codes for CASSERGRQNIQYF.

CDR3 nucleotide sequence: TGTGCCAGCAGTGAAACGGGTTATCGCTTGAGAAACACCATATATTTT. Translating it yields CASSETGYRLRNTIYF. The rearrangement joins TRBV25-1 to TRBJ1-3; D call uncertain. This CDR3 contains 16 residues. Trimming shortened V by 2 bases and J by 5 bases, and 16 bases separated the two germline ends. CDR1 is MGHDK, CDR2 SYGVNS, per germline.

The chain is built from TRBV19 and TRBJ2-2; D might be TRBD1 (6 bases). From germline, CDR1 is LNHDA and CDR2 SQIVND (reference sequence). The germline V and J ends were trimmed by 7 bases and 8 bases, with 17 bases remaining between them. This CDR3 spans 14 amino acids. The CDR3 DNA is TGTGCCAGTACCCCTGACAGGATGGTTGGGGAGCTGTTTTTT. This translates into CASTPDRMVGELFF.

The chain uses TRBV19 and TRBJ2-7; 10 bases match TRBD2. Germline V gene data show CDR1 as LNHDA and CDR2 as SQIVND (reference sequence). J was trimmed by 0 bases and V by 5 bases; bases with no gene match: 10. This CDR3 spans 17 amino acids. CDR3 bases: TGTGCCAGTAGTTCCCAGTATAGCGGGAGGCCCTCCTACGAGCAGTACTTC. As protein: CASSSQYSGRPSYEQYF.

This sequence joins TRBV28 and TRBJ1-2; D is ambiguous. The CDR3 runs to 13 residues. V lost 5 bases to trimming and J lost 6 bases, with 13 bases between them. The germline V gene encodes CDR1 MDHEN and CDR2 SYDVKM. DNA for the CDR3: TGTGCCAGCAGTCCACCTGGCCGGGATGGCTACACCTTC. This encodes CASSPPGRDGYTF.

The CDR3: CASRFHGDRAYYGYTF. The CDR3 DNA is TGTGCCAGTAGGTTCCATGGGGACAGGGCCTACTATGGCTACACCTTC. The chain is built from TRBV19 and TRBJ1-2, with TRBD1 matching 9 bases. The CDR3 loop spans 16 amino acids. The J segment lost 3 bases and the V segment lost 6 bases, leaving 11 bases of the junction unmatched. The germline gives CDR1 LNHDA, CDR2 SQIVND (reference sequence).

The chain carries TRBV7-8 and TRBJ2-5, with TRBD2 matching over 7 bases. The ends lost 2 bases at V and 9 bases at J; junction bases unmatched: 12. This CDR3 has 15 amino acids. CDR1 SGHVS and CDR2 FQNEAQ come from the germline V gene. The CDR3 here is CASSLSGGSAGPQYF. The CDR3 DNA reads TGTGCCAGCAGCTTAAGCGGCGGGAGCGCGGGACCCCAGTACTTC.

This chain connects TRBV7-6 to TRBJ2-3, with no clear D. This CDR3 has 12 amino acids. The V and J ends lost 4 bases and 0 bases respectively, with 2 bases between them. CDR1 is SGHVS and CDR2 is FNYEAQ in the germline V gene. CDR3 DNA sequence: TGTGCCAGCAGCTCTAGCACAGATACGCAGTATTTT. It encodes CASSSSTDTQYF.

V usage is TRBV30 and J usage is TRBJ2-5; perhaps TRBD2 as D (6 bases). Trimming pared 2 bases from V and 7 bases from J, leaving 11 bases between. The germline CDR1 and CDR2 sequences are GTSNPN and SVGIG (reference sequence). The CDR3 covers 12 residues. CDR3 residues: CAWSIGAGTQYF. The CDR3 region has the DNA TGTGCCTGGAGTATCGGAGCGGGGACCCAGTACTTC.

The V and J genes are TRBV7-9 and TRBJ2-6, with unresolved D. Looked up from germline, CDR1 is SEHNR and CDR2 is FQNEAQ (reference sequence). This CDR3 contains 18 residues. With 4 bases removed from V and 0 bases from J, the gap between germline ends came to 16 bases. The CDR3 spells CASSSQPSRSSGANVLTF. As DNA, the CDR3 is TGTGCCAGCAGCTCACAACCCTCTAGGAGCTCTGGGGCCAACGTCCTGACTTTC.

V is TRBV7-9 and J is TRBJ1-3, with a possible D match to TRBD1 (6 bases). The V gene's germline CDR1 is SEHNR and CDR2 FQNEAQ (reference sequence). The V gene lost 5 bases and the J gene lost 5 bases, with 19 bases spanning the gap. This CDR3 is 16 amino acids long. The CDR3 DNA reads TGTGCCAGCAGCATACATCCTCCGGGACAACGAAACACCATATATTTT. Its protein product is CASSIHPPGQRNTIYF. The full variable domain, completed using reference TRBV7-9 and TRBJ1-3, is DTGVSQNPRHKITKRGQNVTFRCDPISEHNRLYWYRQTLGQGPEFLTYFQNEAQLEKSRLLSDRFSAERPKGSFSTLEIQRTEQGDSAMYLCASSIHPPGQRNTIYFGEGSWLTVV.

The CDR3 DNA sequence: TGCGCCAGCAGCCCGGCAGCTTTAGCGGGGGCCTACGAGCAGTACTTC. It specifies CASSPAALAGAYEQYF. J is TRBJ2-5 and V is TRBV5-1, with TRBD2 identical over 9 bases. With the DNA end fitting TRBJ2-7 better, the J assignment may be wrong. The V gene's germline CDR1 is SGHRS and CDR2 YFSETQ. This CDR3 has 16 amino acids.

This clone was found once. The chain has TRBV7-9 and TRBJ1-1, with a tentative D call TRBD1 (6 bases). V shed 2 bases and J shed 2 bases, with 9 bases lying between them. The CDR3 has 14 residues. From germline, CDR1 is SEHNR and CDR2 FQNEAQ (reference sequence). CDR3 loop: CASSLLGGNTEAFF. CDR3 nucleotide sequence: TGTGCCAGCAGCTTATTAGGGGGTAACACTGAAGCTTTCTTT.

This sequence joins TRBV28 and TRBJ1-1; D gene ambiguous. Germline loops: CDR1 MDHEN, CDR2 SYDVKM. The CDR3 consists of 14 residues. The ends were cut back, 3 bases at V and 7 bases at J, with 15 bases in the middle. The CDR3 coding sequence is TGTGCCAGCAGTTTTTTTATAGGGCGGGGTGAAGCTTTCTTT. Amino acids: CASSFFIGRGEAFF.